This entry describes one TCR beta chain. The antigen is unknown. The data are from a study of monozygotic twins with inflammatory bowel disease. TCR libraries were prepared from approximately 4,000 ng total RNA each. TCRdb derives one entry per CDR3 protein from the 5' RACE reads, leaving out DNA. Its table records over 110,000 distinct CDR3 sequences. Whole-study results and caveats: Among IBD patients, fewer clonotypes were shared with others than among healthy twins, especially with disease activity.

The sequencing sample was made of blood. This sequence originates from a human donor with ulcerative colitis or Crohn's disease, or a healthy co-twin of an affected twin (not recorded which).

The CDR3 reads CSARVSRGVNTEAFF. The chain is built from TRBV20-1 and TRBJ1-1; TCRdb's D call of TRBD1 is untestable without DNA. CDR1 and CDR2 (germline): DFQATT, SNEGSKA (reference sequence). This CDR3 has 15 residues.